The 4 T cell receptor beta chains below were found in one sample sequenced in a study of shared clonotypes between healthy human individuals. Assay: immunoSEQ multiplex PCR; the TCRdb copy retains only in-frame clones and omits some. The table has under 600,000 clones, approximately 97% seen once. What was sequenced was naive CD4+ T cells sorted from blood. Subset noted: CD45RA+ positively selected. These receptors all stem from a young woman in good health.

The V and J genes are TRBV27 and TRBJ1-2; perhaps TRBD1 as D (5 bases). CDR3 size: 17 residues. V was shortened by 5 bases and J by 6 bases, with 25 bases between the two germline ends. The germline V gene has CDR1 MNHEY and CDR2 SMNVEV (reference sequence). Written as DNA, the CDR3 is TGTGCCAGCAGTAATTTCCGTAATTCCGGGACGGCGAATGGCTACACCTTC. The encoded protein is CASSNFRNSGTANGYTF.

The chain carries TRBV6-1 and TRBJ2-7, with TRBD1 matching 7 bases. J was trimmed by 2 bases and V by 7 bases; bases with no gene match: 8. There are 14 residues in the CDR3. The germline gives CDR1 MNHNS, CDR2 SASEGT. The CDR3, as DNA: TGTGCCAGCATTCGCGGACAGGCCCCCTACGAGCAGTACTTC. Residues: CASIRGQAPYEQYF.

The chain recombines TRBV28 with TRBJ2-7; D is perhaps TRBD2 (6 bases). Germline V CDR1 and CDR2: MDHEN, SYDVKM. The length of the CDR3 is 14 residues. V was clipped by 5 bases and J by 4 bases, with 15 bases between them. The CDR3 sequence is CASSPARDWYEQYF. The CDR3 coding sequence is TGTGCCAGCAGTCCCGCCCGGGACTGGTACGAGCAGTACTTC.

The chain uses TRBV28 and TRBJ2-6; D is unclear. The ends were cut back, 5 bases at V and 1 base at J, with 18 bases in the middle. The CDR3 consists of 18 residues. Germline V lookup: CDR1 MDHEN, CDR2 SYDVKM. CDR3 residues: CASSAPGSWASGANVLTF. Written as DNA, the CDR3 is TGTGCCAGCAGTGCCCCCGGCAGCTGGGCGTCTGGGGCCAACGTCCTGACTTTC.